This TCR beta chain originates from a study of T cells after yellow fever vaccination. TCRdb reprocessed the 5' RACE reads via MiXCR and lists one record per CDR3 protein. Of some 390,000 distinct CDR3 sequences in the sample, around 20% were seen once. Germline values: CDR1 DFQATT, CDR2 SNEGSKA (reference sequence). This CDR3 comprises 15 residues. With respect to this clonotype: The junction departs from the called germline gene at one end, perhaps through a read error.

Sequenced here: PBMCs, sampled before the yellow fever booster vaccination. The TCR sequence derives from a man between 18 and 29 years old who received the YFV17D yellow fever vaccine. This rearrangement joins TRBV20-1 to TRBJ2-5, with 8 bases matching TRBD2. The CDR3, as DNA: TGCAGTGATAGAGTTAGCGGGGCCCCTAGCGAGACCCAGTACTTC. Encoded protein: CSDRVSGAPSETQYF.